Detailed here is one T cell receptor (beta chain). Its antigen is still unknown. The data were produced by immunoSEQ multiplex PCR, yet TCRdb's version contains in-frame clones alone and is incomplete. The table records about 64,000 clones, approximately 70% of them present only once. The sample comes from a study of radiotherapy plus CTLA-4 blockade in lung cancer. Study context: There were objective responses in 15% to 20% of patients, and around 31% had disease control. Overall study findings and caveats: An expansion of tumor-derived TCR clones occurred in blood after radiotherapy plus ipilimumab.

The CDR3 consists of 14 residues. Looked up from germline, CDR1 is SGHAT and CDR2 is FQNNGV. V was cut by 0 bases and J by 1 base, with 6 bases left in between. This clonotype was sampled from a human donor with non-small cell lung cancer whose response to radiotherapy plus ipilimumab could not be evaluated. The genes are TRBV11-2 and TRBJ1-1; D gene ambiguous. This sample comprised peripheral blood, obtained from a patient treated with radiotherapy plus ipilimumab. The CDR3, as DNA: TGTGCCAGCAGCTTAGAATCCGGGAACACTGAAGCTTTCTTT. Its translation is CASSLESGNTEAFF.